This T cell receptor (beta chain) was identified in a study of T cell responses to AZD1222 COVID-19 vaccine. Study-wide findings and caveats: Spike-wide coverage was observed for vaccine-associated CD4 TCRs, with dominant responses at 160-218 and 743-854.

Points on this clone: The antigen remains undetermined.

The method was immunoSEQ multiplex PCR; TCRdb's version includes in-frame clones alone and lacks a portion of them. The table has around 150,000 clones, 90% seen once. This CDR3 spans 15 amino acids. V dropped 5 bases and J dropped 4 bases, with 16 bases sitting between them. Germline V CDR1 and CDR2: LNHDA, SQIVND (reference sequence). The sequencing here drew on peripheral blood, taken on day 0 of AZD1222 vaccination. The clonotype comes from an adult in good health. This sequence joins TRBV19 and TRBJ2-3; D gene uncertain. The CDR3 DNA reads as TGTGCCAGTAGTCCGCCCCGGAATCTTCCAGATACGCAGTATTTT. Translation gives CASSPPRNLPDTQYF.